These 22 T cell receptor beta chains originate from one sample sequenced in a study of T cell responses to AZD1222 COVID-19 vaccine. Clones were sequenced by immunoSEQ multiplex PCR, and TCRdb holds only the in-frame ones, with some missing. Among more than 95,000 clones, roughly 89% were seen once, and the ten largest hold over 8.5%. Sequencing was performed on peripheral blood, taken on day 0 of MenACWY control vaccination. Source of these receptors: an adult in good health.

V gene TRBV9 combines with J gene TRBJ2-4; D might be TRBD1 (6 bases). Germline V lookup: CDR1 SGDLS, CDR2 YYNGEE. The CDR3 extends over 14 amino acids. Deletions cut 4 bases from V and 2 bases from J, with 10 bases between. The CDR3 protein is CASSPGTPKNIQYF. The CDR3 DNA follows: TGTGCCAGCAGCCCGGGGACACCCAAAAACATTCAGTACTTC.

The CDR3 is CASSPQGNQPQHF. CDR3 DNA: TGTGCCAGCAGTCCACAGGGGAACCAGCCCCAGCATTTT. The chain joins TRBV12-3 or TRBV12-4 to TRBJ1-5; 7 bases fit TRBD1. V gave up 5 bases and J gave up 7 bases; unmatched junction bases: 5. The CDR3 loop spans 13 amino acids.

J is TRBJ2-1 and V is TRBV27; D may correspond to TRBD1 or TRBD2 (6 bases each). From germline, CDR1 is MNHEY and CDR2 SMNVEV (reference sequence). The CDR3 is 14 amino acids. The V end lost 2 bases, the J end lost 9 bases, and 14 bases lay between the germline ends. The CDR3 here is CASSLKGGRGEQFF. For the CDR3, the DNA is TGTGCCAGCAGTTTAAAGGGGGGCCGGGGTGAGCAGTTCTTC.

This clone was observed a single time. The chain carries TRBV29-1 and TRBJ2-1; D remains unclear. V was trimmed by 4 bases and J by 0 bases, leaving 13 bases between them. CDR3 length: 15 residues. Germline-derived CDR1 and CDR2 are SQVTM and ANQGSEA. The CDR3 is CSVGLGFISYNEQFF. CDR3 DNA sequence: TGCAGCGTTGGGTTGGGGTTTATCTCCTACAATGAGCAGTTCTTC.

The CDR3 here is CASSQVSSGLGTGELFF. CDR3 sequence (DNA): TGCGCCAGCAGCCAAGTTTCTAGCGGGCTGGGGACCGGGGAGCTGTTTTTT. The chain is built from TRBV4-1 and TRBJ2-2; TRBD2 matches at 8 bases. Germline V gene lookup returns CDR1 MGHRA and CDR2 YSYEKL. The V segment lost 1 base and the J segment 5 bases; nucleotides outside the gene matches: 9. The CDR3 loop spans 17 amino acids.

V usage is TRBV15 and J usage is TRBJ2-1, with 7 bases that match TRBD1. Germline CDR1 LNHNV, CDR2 YYDKDF (reference sequence). V was clipped by 1 base and J by 5 bases; unmatched bases: 8. The CDR3 has 16 residues. CDR3 sequence (DNA): TGTGCCACCAGCAGAGGAGGGTGGCAGGGGGACAATGAGCAGTTCTTC. Its protein product is CATSRGGWQGDNEQFF.

This clone appeared a single time. The rearrangement joins TRBV7-3 to TRBJ2-3; 12 bases are a match to TRBD1. The germline V gene encodes CDR1 SGHTA and CDR2 FQGTGA. The CDR3 runs to 16 residues. The trim removed 1 base at V and 3 bases at J, leaving 2 bases unmatched. The CDR3 DNA follows: TGTGCCAGCAGCTTAATGGGACAGGGGGCAACAGATACGCAGTATTTT. Its protein is CASSLMGQGATDTQYF.

V usage is TRBV7-9 and J usage is TRBJ2-3; 10 bases agree with TRBD2. V lost 2 bases to trimming and J lost 0 bases; unmatched junction nucleotides: 11. Per germline, CDR1 SEHNR and CDR2 FQNEAQ (reference sequence). This CDR3 has 19 residues. The CDR3 nucleotides are TGTGCCAGCAGCTTAAAATCCTTAAGGACTAGCGGTAGCACAGATACGCAGTATTTT. This codes for CASSLKSLRTSGSTDTQYF. The full variable domain, with the rest looked up from reference TRBV7-9 and TRBJ2-3, is DTGVSQNPRHKITKRGQNVTFRCDPISEHNRLYWYRQTLGQGPEFLTYFQNEAQLEKSRLLSDRFSAERPKGSFSTLEIQRTEQGDSAMYLCASSLKSLRTSGSTDTQYFGPGTRLTVL.

J is TRBJ1-1 and V is TRBV29-1, with D hard to call. The germline V and J ends were trimmed by 4 bases and 0 bases, with 9 bases remaining between them. Germline assignment: CDR1 SQVTM and CDR2 ANQGSEA. This CDR3 has 13 residues. The CDR3 is CSVVRKMNTEAFF. Here the CDR3 DNA reads TGCAGCGTTGTACGAAAGATGAACACTGAAGCTTTCTTT.

V usage is TRBV7-9 and J usage is TRBJ1-4; a possible D gene is TRBD1 (5 bases). This CDR3 spans 19 amino acids. Trimming shortened V by 0 bases and J by 6 bases, and 23 bases separated the two germline ends. Per the germline V gene, CDR1 is SEHNR and CDR2 is FQNEAQ (reference sequence). As DNA, the CDR3 is TGTGCCAGCAGCTTAGCCCTGTTGGCAGGGAGGGTCGGTGATGAAAAACTGTTTTTT. Protein sequence: CASSLALLAGRVGDEKLFF.

The V and J genes are TRBV3-1 (or the pseudogene TRBV3-2) and TRBJ2-2; D unresolved. Trimming removed 0 bases from V and 0 bases from J, with 8 bases in between. This CDR3 is 16 amino acids long. Germline CDR1 is LGHDT and CDR2 is YNNKEL (reference sequence). The CDR3 spells CASSQDQIANTGELFF. For the CDR3, the DNA is TGTGCCAGCAGCCAAGATCAGATCGCGAACACCGGGGAGCTGTTTTTT.

The J gene is TRBJ1-5, the V gene TRBV3-1 (or the pseudogene TRBV3-2); D gene unclear. CDR1 and CDR2 (germline): LGHDT, YNNKEL (reference sequence). V lost 4 bases and J 0 bases, leaving 7 bases between the germline ends. This CDR3 comprises 14 residues. The CDR3 DNA follows: TGTGCCAGCAGCCCCGTTTATAGCAATCAGCCCCAGCATTTT. Translated: CASSPVYSNQPQHF.

The chain carries TRBV12-3 or TRBV12-4 and TRBJ1-1, with D perhaps matching TRBD1 (6 bases). The CDR3 is 13 amino acids. The V end was cut by 7 bases, the J end by 1 base, with 10 bases between. The CDR3 nucleotides are TGTGCCAGCACCGAGACAGGGAACACTGAAGCTTTCTTT. Translated, it gives CASTETGNTEAFF.

V is TRBV6-6 and J is TRBJ1-4; 7 bases map to TRBD1. V was pared by 4 bases and J by 8 bases, with 7 bases of the junction left unmatched. CDR1 and CDR2 from the germline V gene are MNHNY and SVGAGI (reference sequence). The CDR3 loop spans 14 amino acids. CDR3 DNA: TGTGCCAGCAGTTCGACAGGGATAGGAGAAAAACTGTTTTTT. Translation: CASSSTGIGEKLFF.

There are a few counts of this clone. The gene calls are TRBV10-1 and TRBJ2-1; 11 bases agree with TRBD2. CDR3 length: 17 residues. V was pared by 2 bases and J by 2 bases, with 5 bases of the junction left unmatched. CDR1 is WNHNN, CDR2 SYGVQD, per germline (reference sequence). CDR3 nucleotides: TGCGCCAGCAGTGAGACTGCGACTAGCGGGGCCTACAATGAGCAGTTCTTC. Protein product: CASSETATSGAYNEQFF.

As concerns this clone: The junction departs from germline at one end; a sequencing error may be responsible. The V call is TRBV6-5, the J call TRBJ1-1; D is possibly TRBD1 (6 bases). Germline V CDR1 and CDR2: MNHEY, SVGAGI. This CDR3 contains 12 residues. The CDR3 DNA reads TGTGCCAGCAGTAACTCAGGGGTGAAAGCTTTCTTT. Protein sequence: CASSNSGVKAFF.

The rearrangement links TRBV5-1 to TRBJ1-2; a weak D match, TRBD1 (5 bases). Trimming removed 0 bases at V and 4 bases at J, with 13 bases between. CDR3 length: 15 residues. Germline loops: CDR1 SGHRS, CDR2 YFSETQ. Written as DNA, the CDR3 is TGCGCCAGCAGCTTGGGAGGGGCAGTCAGCTATGGCTACACCTTC. It encodes CASSLGGAVSYGYTF.

The chain links TRBV6-1 to TRBJ1-5; the match to TRBD1 covers 7 bases. The CDR3 is made up of 16 amino acids. Germline V CDR1 and CDR2: MNHNS, SASEGT. Trimming took 4 bases from V and 0 from J; bases not matched to a gene: 6. This CDR3 reads CASSGGQIYSNQPQHF. The CDR3 DNA sequence: TGTGCCAGCAGTGGGGGACAGATTTATAGCAATCAGCCCCAGCATTTT.

V and J are TRBV5-6 and TRBJ1-2; D remains ambiguous. The CDR3 is made up of 14 amino acids. Trimming took 3 bases from V and 8 from J, leaving 17 bases between them. The germline V gene encodes CDR1 SGHDT and CDR2 YYEEEE. CDR3 in DNA: TGTGCCAGCAGCTCAAGGGTTGGGGTCAAAGGCTACACCTTC. It codes for CASSSRVGVKGYTF. Drawing the rest from reference TRBV5-6 and TRBJ1-2, the complete variable domain is DAGVTQSPTHLIKTRGQQVTLRCSPKSGHDTVSWYQQALGQGPQFIFQYYEEEERQRGNFPDRFSGHQFPNYSSELNVNALLLGDSALYLCASSSRVGVKGYTFGSGTRLTVV.

The chain links TRBV7-3 to TRBJ1-1, with D unresolved. V was trimmed by 6 bases and J by 1 base, leaving 9 bases between them. Germline CDR1 SGHTA, CDR2 FQGTGA. CDR3 length: 13 residues. The CDR3 DNA reads as TGTGCCAGCAGTGTAGATTGGAACACTGAAGCTTTCTTT. It encodes CASSVDWNTEAFF.

The chain has TRBV11-2 and TRBJ2-7; TRBD1 agrees at 9 bases. The germline V gene encodes CDR1 SGHAT and CDR2 FQNNGV. V was pared by 2 bases and J by 2 bases, with 7 bases of the junction left unmatched. The CDR3 has 16 residues. The CDR3 sequence is CASSLRGDRVPYEQYF. For the CDR3, the DNA is TGTGCCAGCAGCTTACGAGGGGACAGGGTCCCCTACGAGCAGTACTTC.

The V call is TRBV6-5, the J call TRBJ2-7; 11 bases line up with TRBD2. This CDR3 region has 14 residues. The germline V gene has CDR1 MNHEY and CDR2 SVGAGI. Trimming removed 6 bases from V and 3 bases from J; junction bases left unmatched: 4. CDR3 bases: TGTGCCAGCAGGGTAGCGGGAGGGGTCTACGAGCAGTACTTC. Translation gives CASRVAGGVYEQYF.